A single T cell receptor beta chain is shown here with its context. What it recognizes is unknown. These data belong to a study of cytomegalovirus exposure and HLA in healthy donors. Study conclusions and caveats: Many donors carried some public TCRs, although rarity characterized most TCR sequences.

The PCR contained 60 Vbeta and 13 Jbeta primers. The table came from immunoSEQ multiplex PCR; TCRdb's copy has only in-frame clones and leaves some out. In total, the table holds tens of thousands of clones. The TCR was taken from a male donor in good health and CMV-seronegative. Sequenced sample: PBMCs.

The CDR3 region has the DNA TGTGCCAGCTCTCAGGATCCCCCGGGAGGTTGGAATCAGCCCCAGCATTTT. It encodes CASSQDPPGGWNQPQHF. The genes are TRBV18 and TRBJ1-5; no clear D gene. Trimming removed 6 bases at V and 4 bases at J, with 22 bases between. Looked up from germline, CDR1 is KGHSH and CDR2 is LQKENI. CDR3 length: 17 residues.